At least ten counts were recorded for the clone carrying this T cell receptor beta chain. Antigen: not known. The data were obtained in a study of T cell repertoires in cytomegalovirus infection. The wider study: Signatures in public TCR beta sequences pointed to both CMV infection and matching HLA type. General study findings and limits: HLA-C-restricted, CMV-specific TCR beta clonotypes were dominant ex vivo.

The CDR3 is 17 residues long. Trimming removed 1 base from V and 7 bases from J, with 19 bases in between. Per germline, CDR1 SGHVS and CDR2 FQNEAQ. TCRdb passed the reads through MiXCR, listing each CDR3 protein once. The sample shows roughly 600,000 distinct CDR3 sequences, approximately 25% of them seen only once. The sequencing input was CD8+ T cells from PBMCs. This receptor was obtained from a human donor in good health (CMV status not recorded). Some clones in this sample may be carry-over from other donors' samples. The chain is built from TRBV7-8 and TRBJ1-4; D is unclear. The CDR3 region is CASSLDPVTGFPEKLFF. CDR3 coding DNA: TGTGCCAGCAGCTTAGATCCCGTCACTGGTTTCCCTGAAAAACTGTTTTTT.